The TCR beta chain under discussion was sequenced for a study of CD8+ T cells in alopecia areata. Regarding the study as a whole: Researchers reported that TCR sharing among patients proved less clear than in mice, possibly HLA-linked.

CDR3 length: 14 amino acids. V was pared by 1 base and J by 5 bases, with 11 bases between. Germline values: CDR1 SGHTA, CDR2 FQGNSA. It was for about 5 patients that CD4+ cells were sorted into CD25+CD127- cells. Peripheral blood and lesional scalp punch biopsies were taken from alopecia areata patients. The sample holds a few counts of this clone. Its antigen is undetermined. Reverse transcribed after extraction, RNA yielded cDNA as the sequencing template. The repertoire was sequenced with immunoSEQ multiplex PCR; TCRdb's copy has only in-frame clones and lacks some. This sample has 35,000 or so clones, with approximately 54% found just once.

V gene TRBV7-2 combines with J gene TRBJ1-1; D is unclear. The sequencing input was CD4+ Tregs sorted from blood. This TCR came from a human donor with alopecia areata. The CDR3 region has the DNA TGTGCCAGCAGCTTAGTTCTGGCGGGGACTGAAGCTTTCTTT. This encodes CASSLVLAGTEAFF.